This TCR beta chain was observed in a study of blood T cell repertoires in COVID-19. At the level of the study: Both acute and convalescent COVID-19 samples were obtained from the United States, Italy and Spain. PBMCs, B-cell-depleted T cells, or T cells provided the cDNA or gDNA that made up the material.

Clones were sequenced by immunoSEQ multiplex PCR, and TCRdb holds only the in-frame ones, with some missing. Of about 140,000 clones in the sample, about 82% are singletons; the top ten hold 3.5% to 5.5%. The germline gives CDR1 MNHEY, CDR2 SVGEGT. The CDR3 consists of 15 residues. V was clipped by 5 bases and J by 3 bases, with 16 bases between them. The sample taken for sequencing was peripheral blood. The genes are TRBV6-2 or TRBV6-3 and TRBJ1-2; the D is unclear. The TCR originated in a woman aged 80 or over with active or convalescent COVID-19. CDR3 coding DNA: TGTGCCAGCAGTGAGGCAGCGTTGAGGGACTATGGCTACACCTTC. This gives the protein CASSEAALRDYGYTF.